The 23 T cell receptor beta chains in this list originate from one sample, sequenced in a study of blood T cell repertoires in COVID-19. Using immunoSEQ multiplex PCR, the repertoire was profiled, and TCRdb retains in-frame clones only, with some absent. The table includes over 85,000 clones, about four fifths detected once. Sequencing input: peripheral blood. These receptor sequences come from a human donor in a cohort sampled during active COVID-19.

This clone came up once. The chain has TRBV3-1 (or the pseudogene TRBV3-2) and TRBJ2-5; TRBD1 matches at 8 bases. CDR1 is LGHDT and CDR2 is YNNKEL in the germline V gene (reference sequence). The CDR3 is 14 residues long. Unmatched junction bases numbered 6, after V lost 4 bases and J lost 5 bases. The CDR3 is CASSPDRGWETQYF. CDR3 sequence (DNA): TGTGCCAGCAGCCCAGACAGGGGTTGGGAGACCCAGTACTTC.

V and J are TRBV6-2 or TRBV6-3 and TRBJ2-1; D perhaps matches TRBD1 (5 bases). Deletions cut 5 bases from V and 12 bases from J, with 14 bases between. Germline V gene data show CDR1 as MNHEY and CDR2 as SVGEGT. The CDR3 has 12 residues. The CDR3 is CASSQTRQGQFF. In DNA, the CDR3 is TGTGCCAGCAGTCAGACAAGGCAGGGGCAGTTCTTC.

This chain joins TRBV7-9 and TRBJ1-1; the D is unclear. Germline CDR1 and CDR2: SEHNR and FQNEAQ (reference sequence). The CDR3 covers 13 residues. Trimming cost V 4 bases and J 5 bases, with 11 bases left between them. The CDR3 region is CASSYSRGTEAFF. The CDR3 coding sequence is TGTGCCAGCAGCTATTCTCGGGGAACTGAAGCTTTCTTT.

This clone was found once. The genes are TRBV7-6 and TRBJ2-3; D call uncertain. The CDR3 sequence is 12 residues long. The germline CDR1 and CDR2 sequences are SGHVS and FNYEAQ. V was clipped by 2 bases and J by 6 bases, with 6 bases between them. The CDR3 bases are TGTGCCAGCAGCTTAAGAGAGGATACGCAGTATTTT. Translation: CASSLREDTQYF.

The chain carries TRBV20-1 and TRBJ1-4; perhaps TRBD1 as D (5 bases). The CDR3 runs to 13 residues. Germline V gene sequence: CDR1 DFQATT, CDR2 SNEGSKA (reference sequence). V lost 3 bases, J lost 3 bases, and 8 bases lay in between. The CDR3: CSASEGPNEKLFF. The CDR3 bases are TGCAGTGCTAGTGAGGGGCCTAATGAAAAACTGTTTTTT.

The chain employs TRBV29-1 and TRBJ1-2; maybe TRBD1 (6 bases). The CDR3 spans 13 residues. Trimming stripped 4 bases from V and 4 bases from J, with 13 bases between. From germline, CDR1 is SQVTM and CDR2 ANQGSEA. The CDR3, as DNA: TGCAGCGTTGTAAGACAGGACCCCTATGGCTACACCTTC. This sequence encodes CSVVRQDPYGYTF.

V gene TRBV29-1 combines with J gene TRBJ2-1; TRBD1 agrees at 7 bases. J lost 5 bases, V lost 6 bases, and 13 bases had no gene match. CDR1 is SQVTM, CDR2 ANQGSEA, per germline. The CDR3 extends over 15 amino acids. The CDR3 here is CSVGPPGTANNEQFF. The DNA for the CDR3 is TGCAGCGTCGGGCCGCCCGGGACAGCCAACAATGAGCAGTTCTTC.

This clone was counted only a few times. The rearrangement uses TRBV12-5 and TRBJ1-1; D gene ambiguous. In germline, CDR1 is LGHNT, CDR2 FRNRAP. The CDR3 has 14 residues. Trimming cost V 6 bases and J 4 bases, with 15 bases left between them. In DNA, the CDR3 is TGTGCTAGTGGCCGAGGGAATACTGGCACTGAAGCTTTCTTT. Its translation: CASGRGNTGTEAFF.

The V gene is TRBV5-5, the J gene TRBJ1-1, with D possibly matching TRBD1 (5 bases). Germline CDR1 is SGHKS and CDR2 is YYEKEE (reference sequence). The CDR3 totals 15 residues. V lost 1 base, J lost 7 bases, and 17 bases lay in between. This chain's CDR3 is CASSLSGTPLGEAFF. The CDR3 nucleotides read TGTGCCAGCAGCTTGAGCGGGACCCCCTTGGGTGAAGCTTTCTTT.

This clone was seen more than once but under ten times. V and J are TRBV4-1 and TRBJ1-5; TRBD1 is a possible D gene (6 bases). The CDR3 has 18 residues. Germline values: CDR1 MGHRA, CDR2 YSYEKL. V was cut by 2 bases and J by 1 base, with 18 bases left in between. CDR3 DNA sequence: TGCGCCAGCAGCCAACGCGAACAGGGAAGAGGGAGCAATCAGCCCCAGCATTTT. Its translation is CASSQREQGRGSNQPQHF.

The genes are TRBV18 and TRBJ2-7, with TRBD1 matching over 10 bases. The germline V gene encodes CDR1 KGHSH and CDR2 LQKENI. This CDR3 contains 16 residues. After removal of 2 bases from V and 4 bases from J, the junction contained 8 bases not matched to a gene. The CDR3 spells CASSPGMGQGRYEQYF. The CDR3 DNA reads as TGTGCCAGCTCACCAGGAATGGGACAGGGGAGGTACGAGCAGTACTTC. The full variable domain, in which reference TRBV18 and TRBJ2-7 provide the parts outside the CDR3, is NAGVMQNPRHLVRRRGQEARLRCSPMKGHSHVYWYRQLPEEGLKFMVYLQKENIIDESGMPKERFSAEFPKEGPSILRIQQVVRGDSAAYFCASSPGMGQGRYEQYFGPGTRLTVT.

The V call is TRBV6-6, the J call TRBJ1-2; TRBD1 agrees at 10 bases. Germline V CDR1 and CDR2: MNHNY, SVGAGI (reference sequence). J gave up 8 bases and V 6 bases, and 9 bases lay outside the gene matches. The CDR3 is 14 amino acids. The CDR3: CASRPDRGRGGYTF. The DNA of the CDR3 is TGTGCCAGCAGACCCGACAGGGGGCGGGGGGGCTACACCTTC.

The rearrangement links TRBV2 to TRBJ2-6, with D perhaps TRBD1 (6 bases). V lost 8 bases and J lost 2, with 13 bases in between. Germline lookup yields CDR1 SNHLY and CDR2 FYNNEI. The CDR3 contains 15 residues. In DNA form, the CDR3 reads TGTGCCAGCGGGGACACAACACCTGGGGCCAACGTCCTGACTTTC. This translates into CASGDTTPGANVLTF.

This chain uses TRBV18 with TRBJ2-3; D uncertain. This CDR3 spans 13 amino acids. Germline assignment: CDR1 KGHSH and CDR2 LQKENI. V was cut by 4 bases and J by 4 bases, with 9 bases left in between. The CDR3 loop reads CASSLLAADTQYF. Written as DNA, the CDR3 is TGTGCCAGCTCACTACTTGCCGCAGATACGCAGTATTTT.

V and J are TRBV11-3 and TRBJ2-3, with 10 bases lining up with TRBD2. Germline V CDR1 and CDR2: SGHNT, YENEEA. Unmatched junction bases numbered 5, after V lost 5 bases and J lost 6 bases. The CDR3 contains 14 residues. DNA of the CDR3: TGTGCCAGCAGCCCTAGCGGGAGACCCGATACGCAGTATTTT. As protein: CASSPSGRPDTQYF.

In this sample, this clone turned up once. The chain links TRBV5-5 to TRBJ2-4; 7 bases agree with TRBD2. The CDR3 sequence is 15 residues long. CDR1 SGHKS and CDR2 YYEKEE come from the germline V gene (reference sequence). The V gene end was trimmed by 0 bases and the J gene end by 0 bases; junction bases not matched to a gene: 0. The DNA for the CDR3 is TGTGCCAGCAGCTTGGTAGCGGGAGCCAAAAACATTCAGTACTTC. This translates into CASSLVAGAKNIQYF.

Only one count was recorded for this clone. This sequence joins TRBV2 and TRBJ2-5; TRBD2 agrees at 10 bases. This CDR3 has 15 residues. Looked up from germline, CDR1 is SNHLY and CDR2 is FYNNEI. With V trimmed by 6 bases and J by 6 bases, 10 bases remained unmatched. CDR3 in DNA: TGTGCCAGCAGCTTGAGCGGGAGGGGCGGGCAGACCCAGTACTTC. Protein sequence: CASSLSGRGGQTQYF.

The chain links TRBV28 to TRBJ2-7, with D hard to call. V shed 7 bases and J shed 2 bases, with 12 bases lying between them. Germline CDR1 is MDHEN and CDR2 is SYDVKM. This CDR3 comprises 13 residues. The CDR3 DNA is TGTGCCAGCATCCCCGGCGGAACCTACGAGCAGTACTTC. This codes for CASIPGGTYEQYF.

V is TRBV11-2 and J is TRBJ2-7; 8 bases line up with TRBD2. Germline trimming cut 0 bases from V and 3 bases from J; bases unmatched to any gene: 13. This CDR3 comprises 18 residues. CDR1 is SGHAT and CDR2 is FQNNGV in the germline V gene. The DNA of the CDR3 is TGTGCCAGCAGCTTAGATACAGCCTTTGGCGGGAGGTTCTACGAGCAGTACTTC. This codes for CASSLDTAFGGRFYEQYF.

CDR3 amino acids: CASSYRGGYNYEQYF. In nucleotides, the CDR3 is TGTGCCAGTAGTTATAGGGGAGGATATAACTACGAGCAGTACTTC. The genes are TRBV19 and TRBJ2-7; the D gene is possibly TRBD2 (6 bases). Between the trimmed V and J ends, which lost 5 bases and 3 bases, there was a span of 17 bases. Germline V gene lookup returns CDR1 LNHDA and CDR2 SQIVND (reference sequence). There are 15 residues in the CDR3.

The rearrangement uses TRBV15 and TRBJ2-2, with D perhaps TRBD1 (5 bases). The germline V and J ends were trimmed by 6 bases and 2 bases, with 7 bases remaining between them. The CDR3 runs to 13 residues. Germline loops: CDR1 LNHNV, CDR2 YYDKDF (reference sequence). The CDR3 coding sequence is TGTGCCACCAGGGACACTAACACCGGGGAGCTGTTTTTT. Amino acids: CATRDTNTGELFF.

V gene TRBV28 combines with J gene TRBJ2-2; TRBD2 might be the D (5 bases). The V end was cut by 6 bases, the J end by 0 bases, with 11 bases between. This CDR3 has 15 residues. Germline loops: CDR1 MDHEN, CDR2 SYDVKM. CDR3 in amino acids: CASSPQLANTGELFF. The CDR3 nucleotides are TGTGCCAGCAGCCCGCAACTAGCGAACACCGGGGAGCTGTTTTTT.

This chain links TRBV29-1 with TRBJ2-6, with D unresolved. The CDR3 loop spans 16 amino acids. CDR1 and CDR2 (germline): SQVTM, ANQGSEA. Trimming stripped 4 bases from V and 1 base from J, with 14 bases between. CDR3 in amino acids: CSVVNSRSSGANVLTF. The CDR3 region has the DNA TGCAGCGTTGTAAACAGCCGTTCTTCTGGGGCCAACGTCCTGACTTTC. Full variable domain (outside the CDR3, taken from reference TRBV29-1 and TRBJ2-6): SAVISQKPSRDICQRGTSLTIQCQVDSQVTMMFWYRQQPGQSLTLIATANQGSEATYESGFVIDKFPISRPNLTFSTLTVSNMSPEDSSIYLCSVVNSRSSGANVLTFGAGSRLTVL.